The source of this TCR beta chain is a study of Tregs in tolerant kidney transplant recipients. Regarding the study as a whole: Validation in larger populations is needed because few patients were studied.

Trimming took off 6 bases at V and 1 base at J, with 6 bases between the two ends. The CDR3 has 12 amino acids. In germline, CDR1 is ENHRY, CDR2 SYGVKD. Here immunoSEQ multiplex PCR was the method, and the copy in TCRdb shows in-frame clones only, minus some. The table lists roughly 9,000 clones, about half of them singletons. This clone occurred a few times. Its antigen is unknown. This TCR was recovered from a human donor in good health. The rearrangement joins TRBV10-3 to TRBJ1-1; D remains ambiguous. The sequenced sample was CD4+ T cells from blood cultured with allogeneic cells. The CDR3 region is CAIRRENTEAFF. CDR3 bases: TGTGCCATCAGAAGGGAGAACACTGAAGCTTTCTTT.